The rows below give T cell receptor beta chains drawn from one sample of a study of blood T cell repertoires in COVID-19. Repertoires were generated with immunoSEQ multiplex PCR, while TCRdb's copy carries only in-frame clones and drops some. The data contain 200,000 or so clones, roughly 76% of them singletons. Sequencing was carried out using peripheral blood. The receptors were sampled from a woman over 75 with COVID-19, enrolled during active disease. The conserved cysteine and the conserved F or W are not part of the CDR3 here.

TRBV4-2	TRBJ1-2	ASSQDSGLFYGYT
TRBV6-1	TRBJ1-2	ASSEAALRTAFYGYT
TRBV10-2	TRBJ2-7	ASSESPRGYEQY
TRBV4-1	TRBJ2-2	ASSRRDSNTGELF
TRBV7-6	TRBJ1-1	ASSLRWSGNTEAF
TRBV29-1	TRBJ2-7	SVEEEGYEQY
TRBV5-1	TRBJ2-6	ASSSPRTDLPSGANVLT
TRBV24-1	TRBJ1-1	ATSDPDRGEAF
TRBV2	TRBJ1-1	ASSEQGGLTEAF
TRBV19	TRBJ1-4	ASSVRQGATNEKLF
TRBV5-6	TRBJ2-7	ASSFVTAGSYEQY